Listed below are T cell receptor beta chains from one sample, sequenced in a study of tumor-infiltrating lymphocytes in primary liver carcinoma. TCRdb used MiXCR to reprocess the multiplex PCR reads, holding one entry per CDR3 protein. The repertoire holds 100,000 or so distinct CDR3 sequences, with 82% as singletons. Material: liver tumor tissue from sampling region 3. These receptors were collected from a man aged 40-55 years with primary liver carcinoma and hepatitis B virus infection. CDR3s include the opening cysteine and the closing phenylalanine or tryptophan. A D gene is named only where the DNA matches it firmly. Not all rows give a size; the values are once, few, many and, for expanded clones, a class.

abundance: .; j_gene: TRBJ2-7; d_gene: .; v_gene: TRBV4-2; CDR3aa: CASRQEAHEYYF; CDR3nt: TGTGCCAGCAGGCAAGAGGCCCACGAGTACTACTTC
abundance: few; j_gene: TRBJ2-7; d_gene: .; v_gene: TRBV18; CDR3aa: CASSLTDRSIREQYF; CDR3nt: TGTGCCAGCTCACTCACCGACAGGTCTATCAGGGAGCAGTACTTC
abundance: once; j_gene: TRBJ2-3; d_gene: .; v_gene: TRBV11-2; CDR3aa: CSSSPWRGGDTDTQYF; CDR3nt: TGTTCCAGCAGCCCGTGGAGAGGGGGAGACACGGATACGCAGTATTTT
abundance: once; j_gene: TRBJ1-2; d_gene: .; v_gene: TRBV7-8; CDR3aa: CVSSPRSGTSYGYTF; CDR3nt: TGTGTCAGCAGCCCCCGGTCCGGGACATCCTATGGCTATACCTTC
abundance: once; j_gene: TRBJ2-1; d_gene: .; v_gene: TRBV28; CDR3aa: CASSLGTCGEHFF; CDR3nt: TGCGCCAGCAGCCTCGGGACTTGCGGTGAGCATTTCTTC
abundance: once; j_gene: TRBJ2-1; d_gene: .; v_gene: TRBV7-9; CDR3aa: CTSSLFRNEQFF; CDR3nt: TGTACCAGTAGCTTATTCAGAAATGAGCAGTTCTTC
abundance: .; j_gene: TRBJ2-7; d_gene: .; v_gene: TRBV5-1; CDR3aa: CASSSRNEQYF; CDR3nt: TGCGCCAGCAGCAGTAGGAACGAGCAGTACTTC
abundance: few; j_gene: TRBJ2-7; d_gene: .; v_gene: TRBV4-1; CDR3aa: CASSRPVSLSYEQYF; CDR3nt: TGCGCCAGCAGTCGACCCGTCTCCCTCTCCTACGAGCAGTATTTC
abundance: once; j_gene: TRBJ2-1; d_gene: TRBD1; v_gene: TRBV4-2; CDR3aa: CASSRRTGSRVNKQFF; CDR3nt: TGTGCCAGCAGCCGACGGACAGGGTCACGTGTCAATAAGCAGTTCTTT
abundance: .; j_gene: TRBJ2-1; d_gene: .; v_gene: TRBV29-1; CDR3aa: CSTNSVTHDNEQFF; CDR3nt: TGCAGCACAAACTCCGTGACTCACGACAATGAGCAGTTCTTC
abundance: .; j_gene: TRBJ2-7; d_gene: TRBD2; v_gene: TRBV6-2/TRBV6-3; CDR3aa: CASSTPTSGGHEQCF; CDR3nt: TGTGCCAGTAGCACTCCGACTAGCGGAGGGCACGAGCAGTGCTTC
abundance: .; j_gene: TRBJ2-1; d_gene: .; v_gene: TRBV12-3/TRBV12-4; CDR3aa: CASSFENTYSEQFF; CDR3nt: TGTGCCAGCAGTTTTGAGAATACCTACAGTGAGCAGTTCTTC
abundance: .; j_gene: TRBJ2-5; d_gene: .; v_gene: TRBV11-2; CDR3aa: CASSSRSALGVTQYF; CDR3nt: TGTGCCAGTAGCTCCCGGTCAGCCCTAGGGGTGACCCAGTACTTC
abundance: .; j_gene: TRBJ2-7; d_gene: TRBD2; v_gene: TRBV6-5; CDR3aa: CANRRTSGRSWEQYF; CDR3nt: TGTGCCAACAGGCGGACTAGTGGGAGATCTTGGGAGCAGTACTTC
abundance: .; j_gene: TRBJ2-5; d_gene: TRBD2; v_gene: TRBV11-2; CDR3aa: CASSHSSIHGTGREIQYF; CDR3nt: TGTGCCAGCAGCCATAGCTCAATCCACGGTACTGGGCGGGAGATCCAGTACTTC
abundance: .; j_gene: TRBJ2-5; d_gene: .; v_gene: TRBV11-2; CDR3aa: CASSDLRGAGETQYF; CDR3nt: TGTGCCAGCAGCGACCTGAGAGGAGCGGGAGAGACCCAGTACTTC
abundance: .; j_gene: TRBJ2-3; d_gene: .; v_gene: TRBV6-1; CDR3aa: CANSERLGPDMQYF; CDR3nt: TGTGCCAACAGTGAAAGACTAGGGCCAGATATGCAGTATTTT
abundance: few; j_gene: TRBJ2-3; d_gene: .; v_gene: TRBV6-2/TRBV6-3; CDR3aa: CANSLALADTQYF; CDR3nt: TGTGCCAACAGTCTAGCGTTGGCAGATACGCAGTACTTT
abundance: .; j_gene: TRBJ2-7; d_gene: .; v_gene: TRBV20-1; CDR3aa: CSWRGAEQYF; CDR3nt: TGCAGTTGGAGGGGGGCCGAGCAGTACTTC
abundance: .; j_gene: TRBJ2-7; d_gene: .; v_gene: TRBV4-2; CDR3aa: CGRSQAWRGSYEQNF; CDR3nt: TGTGGCAGGAGCCAAGCATGGCGCGGATCCTACGAGCAGAACTTC
abundance: .; j_gene: TRBJ2-7; d_gene: TRBD2; v_gene: TRBV10-3; CDR3aa: CAIMAPPGTSPTSGEQYF; CDR3nt: TGTGCCATCATGGCTCCCCCCGGGACTAGCCCTACCTCTGGCGAGCAGTACTTC
abundance: .; j_gene: TRBJ2-1; d_gene: .; v_gene: TRBV6-1; CDR3aa: CANSEEWGIEQFF; CDR3nt: TGTGCCAACAGTGAAGAGTGGGGCATTGAGCAGTTCTTC
abundance: .; j_gene: TRBJ2-4; d_gene: TRBD1; v_gene: TRBV30; CDR3aa: CAWSILGTGTIQYF; CDR3nt: TGTGCATGGAGTATACTCGGGACAGGGACCATTCAGTACTTC
abundance: .; j_gene: TRBJ2-7; d_gene: .; v_gene: TRBV6-2/TRBV6-3; CDR3aa: CASSLLDGTHERYF; CDR3nt: TGTGCCAGCAGCCTCCTGGACGGGACCCACGAGCGGTACTTC
abundance: .; j_gene: TRBJ2-3; d_gene: .; v_gene: TRBV11-2; CDR3aa: CTSSLDPGEASTDTQYF; CDR3nt: TGTACCAGCAGTTTAGATCCGGGGGAGGCTAGCACAGATACGCAGTATTTT
abundance: .; j_gene: TRBJ2-2; d_gene: .; v_gene: TRBV11-2; CDR3aa: CTSSPWTADIGELFF; CDR3nt: TGTACCAGCAGTCCATGGACTGCGGACATCGGGGAGCTGTTTTTT
abundance: .; j_gene: TRBJ2-2; d_gene: .; v_gene: TRBV5-4; CDR3aa: CASSLGDSGRSGELFF; CDR3nt: TGTGCCAGCAGCTTGGGAGATAGCGGAAGGTCCGGGGAGCTGTTTTTT
abundance: .; j_gene: TRBJ1-6; d_gene: .; v_gene: TRBV6-5; CDR3aa: CVSSPKPNPPFHF; CDR3nt: TGTGTCAGCAGCCCTAAGCCGAATCCACCCTTCCACTTT
abundance: .; j_gene: TRBJ2-5; d_gene: .; v_gene: TRBV4-2; CDR3aa: CASSQDLGSVKTEYF; CDR3nt: TGTGCCAGCAGCCAAGACCTGGGATCGGTGAAGACCGAGTACTTC
abundance: .; j_gene: TRBJ2-1; d_gene: .; v_gene: TRBV10-3; CDR3aa: CAISPTIQSCDEQFF; CDR3nt: TGTGCCATCAGCCCGACTATCCAATCTTGCGATGAGCAGTTCTTC
abundance: .; j_gene: TRBJ2-7; d_gene: TRBD1; v_gene: TRBV6-2/TRBV6-3; CDR3aa: CASSLEDRAHVQYF; CDR3nt: TGTGCCAGCAGCCTCGAGGACAGGGCCCACGTGCAGTACTTC
abundance: .; j_gene: TRBJ2-3; d_gene: .; v_gene: TRBV6-4; CDR3aa: CVSSAGDTDTQYF; CDR3nt: TGTGTCAGCAGTGCAGGGGACACAGATACGCAGTATTTT
abundance: .; j_gene: TRBJ1-1; d_gene: .; v_gene: TRBV28; CDR3aa: CAIRINGDEAFF; CDR3nt: TGTGCCATCAGGATCAATGGGGATGAAGCTTTCTTT
abundance: medium-sized; j_gene: TRBJ2-1; d_gene: .; v_gene: TRBV5-4; CDR3aa: CASSFGRGYGEQFF; CDR3nt: TGTGCCAGCAGCTTTGGCCGGGGTTACGGTGAGCAGTTCTTC
abundance: .; j_gene: TRBJ2-3; d_gene: .; v_gene: TRBV14; CDR3aa: CVGSLSRSDSQYF; CDR3nt: TGTGTCGGCAGCCTAAGCAGGTCAGATTCGCAGTATTTT
abundance: .; j_gene: TRBJ1-2; d_gene: TRBD1; v_gene: TRBV4-1; CDR3aa: CASSHGGQGTDYGYTF; CDR3nt: TGCGCCAGCAGCCACGGTGGACAGGGGACGGACTATGGCTACACATTC
abundance: .; j_gene: TRBJ1-2; d_gene: .; v_gene: TRBV6-5; CDR3aa: CASRPGTAEMGYTF; CDR3nt: TGTGCTAGCAGACCCGGGACGGCTGAGATGGGCTACACCTTC
abundance: .; j_gene: TRBJ1-1; d_gene: .; v_gene: TRBV28; CDR3aa: CASRLSKVTTETFF; CDR3nt: TGTGCCAGCAGACTCTCGAAAGTGACGACTGAAACTTTCTTT
abundance: .; j_gene: TRBJ2-7; d_gene: .; v_gene: TRBV5-1; CDR3aa: CASTLDQGNEQYF; CDR3nt: TGCGCCAGCACCTTGGACCAGGGGAACGAGCAGTACTTC
abundance: once; j_gene: TRBJ2-7; d_gene: TRBD1; v_gene: TRBV4-2; CDR3aa: CFSSQASGQEDEQYF; CDR3nt: TGTTTCAGCAGCCAAGCTTCAGGACAGGAGGACGAGCAGTACTTC
abundance: .; j_gene: TRBJ2-2; d_gene: .; v_gene: TRBV19; CDR3aa: CASRPVGGTGGLFF; CDR3nt: TGTGCCAGTAGGCCTGTCGGGGGCACCGGGGGGCTGTTTTTT
abundance: .; j_gene: TRBJ2-5; d_gene: TRBD2; v_gene: TRBV28; CDR3aa: CASHLVSGVQEAQYF; CDR3nt: TGTGCCAGTCATTTGGTTAGCGGGGTCCAAGAGGCCCAGTACTTC
abundance: .; j_gene: TRBJ2-2; d_gene: .; v_gene: TRBV5-5; CDR3aa: CASSVLSGGGELYF; CDR3nt: TGTGCCAGCAGCGTGCTATCTGGCGGCGGGGAGCTGTATTTT